The 20 T cell receptor beta chains listed next were all sequenced from one sample in a study of a mutant IDH1 vaccine in newly diagnosed glioma. This sample's time point: baseline, week 1 (first vaccination visit). Treatment specified: pre-vaccination baseline after standard-of-care therapy. TCRdb keeps only in-frame clones here, not all; method: immunoSEQ multiplex PCR. The sample contains about 54,000 clones, roughly 80% of which appear only once. Sequencing was performed on PBMCs, taken from a glioma patient treated with radiotherapy, temozolomide or both. These receptor sequences come from a man between 18 and 35 years old with glioma.

This chain joins TRBV6-5 and TRBJ1-4; no definite D call. The CDR3 loop spans 14 amino acids. Germline loops: CDR1 MNHEY, CDR2 SVGAGI. Trimming shortened V by 2 bases and J by 5 bases, and 9 bases separated the two germline ends. CDR3 DNA: TGTGCCAGCAGTTACCGAGGACTGAATGAAAAACTGTTTTTT. Amino acid sequence: CASSYRGLNEKLFF.

This chain links TRBV4-1 with TRBJ2-7; D perhaps matches TRBD2 (5 bases). The CDR3 length is 16 residues. Per germline, CDR1 MGHRA and CDR2 YSYEKL. V shed 0 bases and J shed 2 bases, with 14 bases lying between them. The CDR3 nucleotides are TGCGCCAGCAGCCAAGATACCGCGGGTGTAACCTACGAGCAGTACTTC. It encodes CASSQDTAGVTYEQYF.

The chain employs TRBV4-3 and TRBJ2-1; TRBD2 might be the D (5 bases). The length of the CDR3 is 13 residues. Germline assignment: CDR1 LGHNA and CDR2 YSLEER. Trimming cost V 0 bases and J 9 bases, with 9 bases left between them. CDR3 in amino acids: CASSQDSAREQFF. Here the CDR3 DNA reads TGCGCCAGCAGCCAAGATAGCGCGCGTGAGCAGTTCTTC.

This chain links TRBV7-2 with TRBJ1-2, with no clear D. CDR1 is SGHTA and CDR2 is FQGNSA in the germline V gene. The V and J ends lost 5 bases and 8 bases respectively, with 15 bases between them. CDR3 length: 13 residues. The CDR3 protein is CASSPGGFGGYTF. The CDR3 nucleotides are TGTGCCAGCAGCCCCGGAGGGTTCGGAGGCTACACCTTC.

The rearrangement joins TRBV6-5 to TRBJ1-1; D unclear. The CDR3 spans 12 residues. Trimming shortened V by 2 bases and J by 7 bases, and 8 bases separated the two germline ends. Germline V lookup: CDR1 MNHEY, CDR2 SVGAGI. The CDR3 nucleotides are TGTGCCAGCAGTTACGTTGGGAGTGAAGCTTTCTTT. Protein: CASSYVGSEAFF.

The chain carries TRBV19 and TRBJ2-3; D is unresolved. V dropped 5 bases and J dropped 5 bases, with 14 bases sitting between them. CDR3 length: 14 amino acids. Germline loops: CDR1 LNHDA, CDR2 SQIVND (reference sequence). The CDR3 DNA reads TGTGCCAGTAGTTCATCTCCATGGATAGATACGCAGTATTTT. It translates to CASSSSPWIDTQYF.

V usage is TRBV2 and J usage is TRBJ1-5; D might be TRBD1 (6 bases). The germline V and J ends were trimmed by 5 bases and 7 bases, with 15 bases remaining between them. Germline V gives CDR1 SNHLY, CDR2 FYNNEI. The CDR3 extends over 14 amino acids. CDR3 DNA sequence: TGTGCCAGCAGTTTGGACAGTTTAAGACAGCCCCAGCATTTT. Amino acid sequence: CASSLDSLRQPQHF.

Ten or more counts support this clone. The chain has TRBV4-3 and TRBJ1-1; no firm D call. The CDR3 runs to 16 residues. CDR1 LGHNA and CDR2 YSLEER come from the germline V gene. Trimming took 0 bases from V and 0 from J, leaving 11 bases between them. The CDR3 here is CASSQDRVGMNTEAFF. In nucleotides, the CDR3 is TGCGCCAGCAGCCAAGATAGAGTCGGCATGAACACTGAAGCTTTCTTT.

The chain combines TRBV30 with TRBJ1-1; D not certain. The CDR3 consists of 14 residues. Germline CDR1 GTSNPN, CDR2 SVGIG (reference sequence). V shed 6 bases and J shed 0 bases, with 14 bases lying between them. DNA of the CDR3: TGTGCCTGCGACAAACAGCCCATGAACACTGAAGCTTTCTTT. Translating gives CACDKQPMNTEAFF.

V usage is TRBV27 and J usage is TRBJ2-1; 11 nucleotides align to TRBD2. Per germline, CDR1 MNHEY and CDR2 SMNVEV (reference sequence). The junction had 2 bases not matched to a gene; V was cut back by 4 bases and J by 6 bases. The CDR3 extends over 14 amino acids. The CDR3 DNA follows: TGTGCCAGCAGTTATGGGACTAGCGGCAATGAGCAGTTCTTC. Its translation is CASSYGTSGNEQFF.

This chain joins TRBV27 and TRBJ1-5; tentatively, D is TRBD1 (5 bases). Germline values: CDR1 MNHEY, CDR2 SMNVEV (reference sequence). There are 15 residues in the CDR3. The germline V and J ends were trimmed by 7 bases and 1 base, with 14 bases remaining between them. CDR3 residues: CASKGWGGSNQPQHF. The CDR3 DNA reads as TGTGCCAGCAAGGGATGGGGGGGGAGCAATCAGCCCCAGCATTTT.

The genes are TRBV7-6 and TRBJ2-7, with D tentatively TRBD1 or TRBD2 (5 bases each). Per the germline V gene, CDR1 is SGHVS and CDR2 is FNYEAQ. V lost 1 base and J lost 5, with 12 bases in between. The CDR3 is 14 amino acids. The CDR3 coding sequence is TGTGCCAGCAGCTTAGTGGGTGGGACGGACGAGCAGTACTTC. Protein: CASSLVGGTDEQYF.

The chain joins TRBV27 to TRBJ2-7; possible D gene TRBD2, 6 bases. V gave up 0 bases and J gave up 2 bases, with 11 bases separating them. CDR3 length: 15 amino acids. CDR1 is MNHEY and CDR2 is SMNVEV in the germline V gene (reference sequence). The CDR3 is CASSLSGTVTYEQYF. The DNA for the CDR3 is TGTGCCAGCAGTTTATCGGGGACTGTAACCTACGAGCAGTACTTC.

This rearrangement joins TRBV19 to TRBJ2-3; D unclear. The germline gives CDR1 LNHDA, CDR2 SQIVND (reference sequence). The V gene lost 2 bases and the J gene lost 4 bases, with 16 bases spanning the gap. This CDR3 has 16 amino acids. The CDR3 is CASSIQGYRTADTQYF. The CDR3 DNA reads as TGTGCCAGTAGTATACAAGGCTACCGAACCGCAGATACGCAGTATTTT.

The rearrangement joins TRBV30 to TRBJ1-2; 7 nucleotides agree with TRBD1. CDR1 and CDR2 (germline): GTSNPN, SVGIG (reference sequence). The V gene end was trimmed by 3 bases and the J gene end by 12 bases; junction bases not matched to a gene: 13. The CDR3 totals 13 residues. The CDR3 DNA reads as TGTGCCTGGAGCGACAGGGTTTTCAAGCTGGACACCTTC. Its protein product is CAWSDRVFKLDTF.

Only a few counts were recorded for this clone. The genes are TRBV4-3 and TRBJ2-7; 7 bases are a match to TRBD2. The CDR3 extends over 16 amino acids. Per germline, CDR1 LGHNA and CDR2 YSLEER. The J segment lost 2 bases and the V segment lost 0 bases, leaving 7 bases of the junction unmatched. CDR3 DNA: TGCGCCAGCAGCCAAGAAGTTACTAGCGCAGCCTACGAGCAGTACTTC. This encodes CASSQEVTSAAYEQYF.

V and J are TRBV2 and TRBJ2-5; the D is unclear. The J call may not be correct, given that the DNA end is closer to TRBJ2-7. This CDR3 is built from 12 residues. Germline V gene data show CDR1 as SNHLY and CDR2 as FYNNEI. The CDR3 DNA reads TGTGCCAGCAACCCTGCCCCCTACGAGCAGTACTTC. This sequence encodes CASNPAPYEQYF.

The chain has TRBV10-3 and TRBJ1-2, with D possibly being TRBD1 (6 bases). This CDR3 has 13 amino acids. V dropped 3 bases and J dropped 7 bases, with 12 bases sitting between them. Germline V lookup: CDR1 ENHRY, CDR2 SYGVKD. The CDR3 region has the DNA TGTGCCATCAGTGAACGGGGGGGCGCTGGCTACACCTTC. It codes for CAISERGGAGYTF.

The rearrangement uses TRBV5-5 and TRBJ1-1, with TRBD1 as a possible D gene (5 bases). Trimming shortened V by 6 bases and J by 11 bases, and 11 bases separated the two germline ends. From germline, CDR1 is SGHKS and CDR2 YYEKEE (reference sequence). The CDR3 consists of 10 residues. The CDR3 here is CASMAGYAFF. The CDR3 coding sequence is TGTGCCAGCATGGCAGGGTACGCTTTCTTT.

CDR3 in DNA: TGCGCCAGCAGCTTGGTAGTGGAAGACACTGAAGCTTTCTTT. Amino acid sequence: CASSLVVEDTEAFF. This rearrangement joins TRBV5-1 to TRBJ1-1; D is undetermined. With 0 bases removed from V and 3 bases from J, the gap between germline ends came to 9 bases. Looked up from germline, CDR1 is SGHRS and CDR2 is YFSETQ. The CDR3 contains 14 residues. Variable domain in full (rest from reference TRBV5-1 and TRBJ1-1): KAGVTQTPRYLIKTRGQQVTLSCSPISGHRSVSWYQQTPGQGLQFLFEYFSETQRNKGNFPGRFSGRQFSNSRSEMNVSTLELGDSALYLCASSLVVEDTEAFFGQGTRLTVV.